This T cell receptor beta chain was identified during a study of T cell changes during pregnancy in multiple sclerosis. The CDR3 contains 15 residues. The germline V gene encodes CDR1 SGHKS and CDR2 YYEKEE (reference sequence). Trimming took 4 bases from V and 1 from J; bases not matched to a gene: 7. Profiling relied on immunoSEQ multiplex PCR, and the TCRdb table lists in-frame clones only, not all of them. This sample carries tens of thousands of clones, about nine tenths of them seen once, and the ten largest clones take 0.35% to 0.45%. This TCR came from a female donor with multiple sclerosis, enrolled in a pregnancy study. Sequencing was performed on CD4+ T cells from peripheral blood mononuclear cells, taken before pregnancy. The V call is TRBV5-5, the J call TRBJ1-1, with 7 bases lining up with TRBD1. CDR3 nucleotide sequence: TGTGCCAGCAGCCCGCTGGGACAGAGGAACACTGAAGCTTTCTTT. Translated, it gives CASSPLGQRNTEAFF.